These T cell receptor beta chains were read from a single sample in a study of shared clonotypes between healthy human individuals. Assay used: immunoSEQ multiplex PCR; TCRdb lists only in-frame clones, some missing. This table holds about 520,000 clones, 81% found once. The sequenced sample consisted of PBMCs. These receptors originate from a middle-aged woman in good health. Some clones in this sample may be carry-over from other donors' samples. The CDR3 runs from the conserved cysteine through the conserved F or W. Fields, in order: CDR3 DNA, CDR3 protein, V gene, J gene, clone size, D gene. A D gene is named only where the DNA matches it firmly. Rows may omit the clone size; those that give it use once, few, many or a size class.

DNA: TGTGCCAGCAGTGCCGGGGCCAAGGGTATCGAGACCCAGTACTTC
CDR3: CASSAGAKGIETQYF
V: TRBV6-5
J: TRBJ2-5
size: .
D: .

DNA: TGTGCCAGCAGTCCAAACAGGGGAATGGGCTACACCTTC
CDR3: CASSPNRGMGYTF
V: TRBV28
J: TRBJ1-2
size: .
D: TRBD1

DNA: TGTGCCAGCAGCTTCTGGACTAGCGGGATGACAGATACGCAGTATTTT
CDR3: CASSFWTSGMTDTQYF
V: TRBV7-8
J: TRBJ2-3
size: few
D: TRBD2

DNA: TGCGCCAGCAGCTTGGAGGCCAGCGGGAGCAATACGCAGTATTTT
CDR3: CASSLEASGSNTQYF
V: TRBV5-1
J: TRBJ2-3
size: .
D: TRBD2

DNA: TGTGCCAGCAGTGAACAGGGGGTGGTTGGCAATCAGCCCCAGCATTTT
CDR3: CASSEQGVVGNQPQHF
V: TRBV6-1
J: TRBJ1-5
size: .
D: TRBD1

DNA: TGTGCCAGTAGCCGTAGAGTGAACACCGGGGAGCTGTTTTTT
CDR3: CASSRRVNTGELFF
V: TRBV19
J: TRBJ2-2
size: .
D: .

DNA: TGCAGTGCTAGGACAGGGGATAAGCAGTACTTC
CDR3: CSARTGDKQYF
V: TRBV20-1
J: TRBJ2-7
size: .
D: TRBD1

DNA: TGTGCCAGCAGCCAAGATTGGGCAGAGCAGTTCTTC
CDR3: CASSQDWAEQFF
V: TRBV14
J: TRBJ2-1
size: .
D: .

DNA: TGTGCCAGCAGTGGGGGGGCGTTTCGGACCGGGGAGCTGTTTTTT
CDR3: CASSGGAFRTGELFF
V: TRBV28
J: TRBJ2-2
size: .
D: .

DNA: TGTGCCAGCACTACTAGCGCGTCGAACACCGGGGAGCTGTTTTTT
CDR3: CASTTSASNTGELFF
V: TRBV6-4
J: TRBJ2-2
size: many
D: TRBD2

DNA: TGTGCCAGCAGCCCCAGTCGAGGTGAGCAGTTCTTC
CDR3: CASSPSRGEQFF
V: TRBV5-4
J: TRBJ2-1
size: once
D: .

DNA: TGTGCCAGCAGTGAACGGAGCGGGAGGGGAACCGGGGAGCTGTTTTTT
CDR3: CASSERSGRGTGELFF
V: TRBV6-4
J: TRBJ2-2
size: many
D: TRBD2

DNA: TGTGCCAGCAGCCCCAGGGGGCTGGAGCAGTTCTTC
CDR3: CASSPRGLEQFF
V: TRBV7-9
J: TRBJ2-1
size: .
D: TRBD1

DNA: TGTGCCAGCAGCCTACAAACGGACGGGAACACCGGGGAGCTGTTTTTT
CDR3: CASSLQTDGNTGELFF
V: TRBV13
J: TRBJ2-2
size: .
D: .

DNA: TGTGCCAGCAGTGACCGGGACCGCGAGCCCCAGCATTTT
CDR3: CASSDRDREPQHF
V: TRBV28
J: TRBJ1-5
size: once
D: .

DNA: TGTGCCAGCAGCGTAGGGGGTAAGACGAACACCGGGGAGCTGTTTTTT
CDR3: CASSVGGKTNTGELFF
V: TRBV9
J: TRBJ2-2
size: .
D: .

DNA: TGCGCCAGCAGCTCTACCGGCGGTGAAGAGACCCAGTACTTC
CDR3: CASSSTGGEETQYF
V: TRBV5-1
J: TRBJ2-5
size: .
D: .

DNA: TGTGCCAGCAGTTACGCTAGACAGGCATCGGACACTGAAGCTTTCTTT
CDR3: CASSYARQASDTEAFF
V: TRBV6-5
J: TRBJ1-1
size: few
D: .

DNA: TGTGCCAGCTCACCACAAGCGGGAGGCCCCGGGGATACGCAGTATTTT
CDR3: CASSPQAGGPGDTQYF
V: TRBV18
J: TRBJ2-3
size: .
D: TRBD2

DNA: TGTGCCAGCAGTAACCGGGACAGACCTTACAATGAGCAGTTCTTC
CDR3: CASSNRDRPYNEQFF
V: TRBV28
J: TRBJ2-1
size: once
D: TRBD1

DNA: TGTGCCAGCAGCAAACTACTAGCGGGAGGGCCGGGTGAGCAGTTCTTC
CDR3: CASSKLLAGGPGEQFF
V: TRBV9
J: TRBJ2-1
size: many
D: TRBD2

DNA: TGCAGCGTTGAAATCTGGGGATACGAGCAGTACTTC
CDR3: CSVEIWGYEQYF
V: TRBV29-1
J: TRBJ2-7
size: .
D: .

DNA: TGTGCCAGTAGTCCACGAGGGACAGACACATATGGCTACACCTTC
CDR3: CASSPRGTDTYGYTF
V: TRBV19
J: TRBJ1-2
size: .
D: TRBD1

DNA: TGTGCCATCAGTGTGACTAGCGGGAGCGTGCGGTACAATGAGCAGTTCTTC
CDR3: CAISVTSGSVRYNEQFF
V: TRBV10-3
J: TRBJ2-1
size: .
D: TRBD2

DNA: TGCGCCAGCAGCACGTTCGGACAGGGAGGAGGTGAAAAACTGTTTTTT
CDR3: CASSTFGQGGGEKLFF
V: TRBV5-1
J: TRBJ1-4
size: .
D: TRBD1

DNA: TGTGCCAGCAGCTTCGCTAGCGGGAGAAGTGAGCAGTACTTC
CDR3: CASSFASGRSEQYF
V: TRBV7-2
J: TRBJ2-7
size: .
D: TRBD2

DNA: TGCGCCAGCAGCTTGGATCGGGGCTCCTACGAGCAGTACTTC
CDR3: CASSLDRGSYEQYF
V: TRBV5-1
J: TRBJ2-7
size: .
D: .

DNA: TGTGCCAGCAGCTTGGGGCAGTCATACGAGCAGTACTTC
CDR3: CASSLGQSYEQYF
V: TRBV5-6
J: TRBJ2-7
size: .
D: .

DNA: TGTGCCACCAGCAGCCAACCGGGACTAGTCAATGAGCAGTTCTTC
CDR3: CATSSQPGLVNEQFF
V: TRBV15
J: TRBJ2-1
size: .
D: TRBD2

DNA: TGTGCCTGGGGTACCTTGGGGCAGGGGAGCACAGATACGCAGTATTTT
CDR3: CAWGTLGQGSTDTQYF
V: TRBV30
J: TRBJ2-3
size: .
D: .

DNA: TGTGCCAGCAGTTTACAGGCTATTCAGCCCCAGCATTTT
CDR3: CASSLQAIQPQHF
V: TRBV28
J: TRBJ1-5
size: .
D: .

DNA: TGCGCCAGCAGCGACGTGGTCAATGAGCAGTTCTTC
CDR3: CASSDVVNEQFF
V: TRBV5-1
J: TRBJ2-1
size: few
D: .

DNA: TGTGCCAGCAGCGCGGACCTTCCCGGGACAGGAGAAAAACTGTTTTTT
CDR3: CASSADLPGTGEKLFF
V: TRBV9
J: TRBJ1-4
size: .
D: TRBD1

DNA: TGTGCCAGCAGTTCCACCTTGGATCCTACCAGGGAGCAGTTCTTC
CDR3: CASSSTLDPTREQFF
V: TRBV28
J: TRBJ2-1
size: few
D: .

DNA: TGTGCCAGCAGCTTAACCGGACTAGCGGGAGTGGGTGAGCAGTTCTTC
CDR3: CASSLTGLAGVGEQFF
V: TRBV7-6
J: TRBJ2-1
size: .
D: TRBD2

DNA: TGTGCCAGCAGTTCCCCTGGACAGAACTATGGCTACACCTTC
CDR3: CASSSPGQNYGYTF
V: TRBV28
J: TRBJ1-2
size: once
D: .

DNA: TGTGCCAGCAGCCCCACCGAGGCTCCTTCGAACACCGGGGAGCTGTTTTTT
CDR3: CASSPTEAPSNTGELFF
V: TRBV11-3
J: TRBJ2-2
size: .
D: .

DNA: TGTGCCAGCAGCCTCCAACAGGGGATTGCTTTAGTGTACTTC
CDR3: CASSLQQGIALVYF
V: TRBV4-2
J: TRBJ2-4
size: .
D: TRBD1

DNA: TGTGCCAGCAGCAGGACAGGGGGCCTACGTGTTGAAGCTTTCTTT
CDR3: CASSRTGGLRVEAFF
V: TRBV7-9
J: TRBJ1-1
size: .
D: TRBD1

DNA: TGTGCCAGCAGTTCAACAGGGGGATGGCAGTACTTC
CDR3: CASSSTGGWQYF
V: TRBV27
J: TRBJ2-7
size: .
D: TRBD1

DNA: TGTGCCAGCAGCGGAAGACAGGGGGTGGACACTGAAGCTTTCTTT
CDR3: CASSGRQGVDTEAFF
V: TRBV7-9
J: TRBJ1-1
size: .
D: TRBD1

DNA: TGTGCCAGCACAGGGGCTAGCGGTTACAATGAGCAGTTCTTC
CDR3: CASTGASGYNEQFF
V: TRBV28
J: TRBJ2-1
size: .
D: .

DNA: TGTGCCAGCAGCGCCACGCTACTGACTAGTAGCAATGAGCAGTTCTTC
CDR3: CASSATLLTSSNEQFF
V: TRBV9
J: TRBJ2-1
size: many
D: .

DNA: TGTGCCAGCAGCTTTCGGGTAGACAATGAGCAGTTCTTC
CDR3: CASSFRVDNEQFF
V: TRBV7-9
J: TRBJ2-1
size: .
D: .

DNA: TGTGCCAGCAGACCCGAGGGAGAGACCCAGTACTTC
CDR3: CASRPEGETQYF
V: TRBV2
J: TRBJ2-5
size: once
D: .

DNA: TGCGCCAGCAGCAACGGGGGGCTCAGGGCAAGGGCCCATGAAAAACTGTTTTTT
CDR3: CASSNGGLRARAHEKLFF
V: TRBV4-1
J: TRBJ1-4
size: .
D: .

DNA: TGTGCCAGCTCACCTTTCACCGGGGAGCTGTTTTTT
CDR3: CASSPFTGELFF
V: TRBV18
J: TRBJ2-2
size: few
D: .

DNA: TGTGCCAGCAGTTACTCGAGAGCACAGGGGGCGCAGGGCTACACCTTC
CDR3: CASSYSRAQGAQGYTF
V: TRBV6-6
J: TRBJ1-2
size: .
D: TRBD1

DNA: TGCGCCAGCAGCCAAGGGTCTGGACTAAGCTCCTACAATGAGCAGTTCTTC
CDR3: CASSQGSGLSSYNEQFF
V: TRBV4-1
J: TRBJ2-1
size: .
D: .

DNA: TGTGCCAGCAGTTCACAGGGGGCTCGGGAGACCCAGTACTTC
CDR3: CASSSQGARETQYF
V: TRBV5-4
J: TRBJ2-5
size: .
D: TRBD1

DNA: TGTGCCAGCAACCTGGCGGGACAGGTCACAGATACGCAGTATTTT
CDR3: CASNLAGQVTDTQYF
V: TRBV9
J: TRBJ2-3
size: .
D: TRBD1

DNA: TGTGCCATCGGTACACGTACGCAGTATTTT
CDR3: CAIGTRTQYF
V: TRBV10-3
J: TRBJ2-3
size: many
D: .

DNA: TGTGCCAGCAGTTTCCTCGACAGGCCACAAGAGACCCAGTACTTC
CDR3: CASSFLDRPQETQYF
V: TRBV28
J: TRBJ2-5
size: .
D: .